This T cell receptor (beta chain) was sequenced during a study of T cell repertoires in cytomegalovirus infection. Overall study: From public TCR beta signatures came an indication of both CMV infection and matching HLA type. Study-wide findings and caveats: There were HLA-C-restricted CMV-specific TCR beta clonotypes dominating the ex vivo response.

Germline loops: CDR1 SGHRS, CDR2 YFSETQ. The CDR3 consists of 16 residues. TCRdb re-called the reads with MiXCR, one entry per CDR3 protein. The table includes around 230,000 distinct CDR3 sequences, approximately 6.7% detected once. Worth noting for this clonotype: What it binds is not known. This may stem from a read error, because a much larger clone lies one nucleotide away.

The chain carries TRBV5-1 and TRBJ2-7, with 11 bases fitting TRBD2. This sequence originates from a human donor in good health (CMV status not recorded). Some clones in this sample may be carry-over from other donors' samples. The sequencing sample was made of PBMCs. The CDR3 is CDSSPGTSGAYYEQYF. The CDR3 nucleotides are TGCGACAGCAGCCCCGGGACTAGCGGAGCGTACTACGAGCAGTACTTC.